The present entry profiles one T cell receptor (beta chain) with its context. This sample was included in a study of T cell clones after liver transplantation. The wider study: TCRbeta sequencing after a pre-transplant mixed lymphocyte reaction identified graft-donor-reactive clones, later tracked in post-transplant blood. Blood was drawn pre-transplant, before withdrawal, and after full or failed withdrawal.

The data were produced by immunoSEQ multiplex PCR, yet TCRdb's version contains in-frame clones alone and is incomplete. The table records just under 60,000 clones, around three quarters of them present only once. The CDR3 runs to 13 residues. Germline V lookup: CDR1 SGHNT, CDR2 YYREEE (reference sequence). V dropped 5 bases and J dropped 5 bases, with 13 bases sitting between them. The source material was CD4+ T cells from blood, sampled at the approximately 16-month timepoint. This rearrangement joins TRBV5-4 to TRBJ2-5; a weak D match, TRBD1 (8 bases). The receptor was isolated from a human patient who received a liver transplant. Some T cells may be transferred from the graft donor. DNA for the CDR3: TGTGCCAGCAGGGAACAGGGGGGGGAGACCCAGTACTTC. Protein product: CASREQGGETQYF.